This TCR beta chain is from a study of low-dose radiotherapy and immunotherapy resistance in tumors. The time point was: before trial treatment. The donors' regimen was nivolumab, ipilimumab, aspirin, low-dose cyclophosphamide and low-dose radiotherapy. Primers targeting TRAV and TRBV primed first-strand cDNA, covering alpha and beta chains. Over approximately 20 PCR cycles, TCRs were amplified from a constant-region primer and V-primer adapter. TCRdb fed the reads into MiXCR, producing one record per CDR3 protein. The sample lists under 95,000 distinct CDR3 sequences, 15% to 20% occurring once. Germline assignment: CDR1 MNHEY and CDR2 SVGAGI. This CDR3 is 15 amino acids long. The table lists this clonotype with many counts.

The sequences come from PBMCs, collected before treatment. V is TRBV6-5 and J is TRBJ2-2; TRBD2 aligns across 8 bases. The TCR originated in a male donor with prostate cancer. As DNA, the CDR3 is TGTGCTCCAGCAGGGTTAGCGGGACCCACCGGGGAGCTGTTTTTT. Translation: CAPAGLAGPTGELFF.